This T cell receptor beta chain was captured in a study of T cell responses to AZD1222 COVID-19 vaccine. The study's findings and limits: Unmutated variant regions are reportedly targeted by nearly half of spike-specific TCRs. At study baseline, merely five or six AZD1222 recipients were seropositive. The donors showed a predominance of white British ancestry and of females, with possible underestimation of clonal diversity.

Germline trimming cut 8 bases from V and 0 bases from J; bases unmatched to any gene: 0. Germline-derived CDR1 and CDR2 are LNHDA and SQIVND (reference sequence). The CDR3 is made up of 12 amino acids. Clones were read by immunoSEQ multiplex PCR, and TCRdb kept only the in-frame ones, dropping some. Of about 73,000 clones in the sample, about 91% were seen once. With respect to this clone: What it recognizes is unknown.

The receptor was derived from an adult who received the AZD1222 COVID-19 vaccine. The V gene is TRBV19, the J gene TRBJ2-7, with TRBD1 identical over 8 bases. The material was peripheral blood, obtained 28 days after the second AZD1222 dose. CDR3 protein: CASGQGSYEQYF. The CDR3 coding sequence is TGTGCCAGTGGACAGGGCTCCTACGAGCAGTACTTC.